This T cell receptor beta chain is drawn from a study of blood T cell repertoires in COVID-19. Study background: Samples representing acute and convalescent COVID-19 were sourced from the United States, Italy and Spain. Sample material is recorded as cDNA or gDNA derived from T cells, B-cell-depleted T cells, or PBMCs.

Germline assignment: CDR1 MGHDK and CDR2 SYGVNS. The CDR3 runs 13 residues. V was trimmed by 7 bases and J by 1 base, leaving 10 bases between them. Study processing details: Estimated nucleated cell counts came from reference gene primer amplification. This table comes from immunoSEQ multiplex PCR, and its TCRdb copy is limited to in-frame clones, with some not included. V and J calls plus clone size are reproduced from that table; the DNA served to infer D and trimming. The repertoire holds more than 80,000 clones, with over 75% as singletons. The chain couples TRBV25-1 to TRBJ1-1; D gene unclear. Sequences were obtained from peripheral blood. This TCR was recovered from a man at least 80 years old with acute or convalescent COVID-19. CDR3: CASKQAGNTEAFF. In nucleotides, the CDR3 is TGTGCCAGCAAGCAGGCAGGGAACACTGAAGCTTTCTTT.